A selection of T cell receptor beta chains follows, all from one sample in a study of blood T cell repertoires in COVID-19. Data came from immunoSEQ multiplex PCR; TCRdb stores just in-frame clones and leaves some out. The table includes roughly 99,000 clones, around nine tenths detected once. Sequenced sample: peripheral blood. These TCRs come from a woman aged 25 to 45 with acute or convalescent COVID-19. Each CDR3 is given with its conserved first and last residue. The order of the fields is clone size, V gene, J gene, D gene, CDR3 protein, CDR3 DNA. The D gene is left open where the match is weak. The listing skips clone size in some rows; elsewhere it reads once, few, many or a size class.

NA,TRBV5-1,TRBJ2-2,TRBD2,CASSLFPGGGTGELFF,TGCGCCAGCAGCTTGTTTCCGGGAGGCGGCACCGGGGAGCTGTTTTTT
NA,TRBV5-8,TRBJ1-2,NA,CASSFITSLDGYTF,TGTGCCAGCAGCTTTATCACCAGCCTAGATGGCTACACCTTC
NA,TRBV2,TRBJ1-2,NA,CASSEAGGSYYGYTF,TGTGCCAGCAGTGAAGCGGGGGGTTCATACTATGGCTACACCTTC
NA,TRBV4-2,TRBJ1-2,TRBD1,CASSKQTTGDYGYTF,TGTGCCAGCAGCAAACAAACGACAGGGGACTATGGCTACACCTTC
NA,TRBV7-2,TRBJ2-1,NA,CASSLVGGNEQFF,TGTGCCAGCAGCTTGGTGGGAGGTAATGAGCAGTTCTTC
once,TRBV18,TRBJ1-1,NA,CASSPNGAEAFF,TGTGCCAGCTCCCCGAACGGGGCTGAAGCTTTCTTT
NA,TRBV9,TRBJ2-4,NA,CASSDGIDKNIQYF,TGTGCCAGCAGCGACGGTATCGACAAAAACATTCAGTACTTC
NA,TRBV28,TRBJ1-5,NA,CAIRKDILSNQPQHF,TGTGCCATCCGCAAGGACATTCTTAGCAATCAGCCCCAGCATTTT
NA,TRBV28,TRBJ1-2,NA,CASRSIDRNYGYTF,TGTGCCAGCAGGTCGATCGACAGGAACTATGGCTACACCTTC
NA,TRBV9,TRBJ1-5,NA,CASSPGVGASNQPQHF,TGTGCCAGCAGCCCAGGGGTAGGGGCGAGCAATCAGCCCCAGCATTTT
NA,TRBV3-1/TRBV3-2,TRBJ1-5,NA,CASSQEAGPQPQHF,TGTGCCAGCAGCCAAGAGGCAGGGCCTCAGCCCCAGCATTTT
NA,TRBV29-1,TRBJ1-1,NA,CSADKGEFLAFF,TGCAGCGCCGACAAGGGGGAGTTTTTGGCTTTCTTT
NA,TRBV28,TRBJ2-1,TRBD2,CASSAHGLAGGSYNEQFF,TGTGCCAGCAGTGCCCATGGACTAGCGGGGGGGTCCTACAATGAGCAGTTCTTC
NA,TRBV4-1,TRBJ1-5,NA,CASSLQRYSNQPQHF,TGCGCCAGCAGCCTGCAGAGGTATAGCAATCAGCCCCAGCATTTT
NA,TRBV28,TRBJ1-4,NA,CASSLGGGGEKLFF,TGTGCCAGCAGTTTAGGCGGCGGGGGGGAAAAACTGTTTTTT
NA,TRBV7-2,TRBJ1-3,NA,CASSLVPTSSGNTIYF,TGTGCCAGCAGCTTAGTGCCCACCAGCTCTGGAAACACCATATATTTT
NA,TRBV19,TRBJ2-7,NA,CASTPSGRGFDEQYF,TGTGCCAGTACCCCCAGCGGGCGAGGGTTCGACGAGCAGTACTTC
NA,TRBV6-4,TRBJ2-1,TRBD2,CASSDWETSARNEQFF,TGTGCCAGCAGTGACTGGGAGACTAGCGCTCGAAATGAGCAGTTCTTC
once,TRBV28,TRBJ1-6,NA,CASSDGGTPLHF,TGTGCCAGCAGCGACGGGGGTACACCCCTCCACTTT
NA,TRBV2,TRBJ2-1,TRBD2,CASSETTSGSSFYNEQFF,TGTGCCAGCAGTGAGACGACTAGCGGGAGTAGTTTCTACAATGAGCAGTTCTTC
NA,TRBV28,TRBJ2-5,TRBD2,CASSSPAGARGTQYF,TGTGCCAGCAGTTCCCCAGCGGGGGCACGGGGGACCCAGTACTTC
NA,TRBV7-2,TRBJ1-4,TRBD1,CASSLNPGTGGVSNEKLFF,TGTGCCAGCAGCTTAAATCCCGGCACAGGGGGCGTTTCTAATGAAAAACTGTTTTTT
once,TRBV5-5,TRBJ2-2,TRBD2,CASSLVPSGRADTGELFF,TGTGCCAGCAGCTTGGTACCTAGCGGGAGGGCCGATACCGGGGAGCTGTTTTTT
NA,TRBV3-1/TRBV3-2,TRBJ1-2,TRBD1,CASGDRDSYGYTF,TGTGCCAGCGGTGACAGGGATAGCTATGGCTACACCTTC
NA,TRBV4-2,TRBJ1-3,NA,CASSQDPTGVGTGNTIYF,TGTGCCAGCAGCCAAGATCCCACAGGCGTCGGTACTGGAAACACCATATATTTT
NA,TRBV21-1,TRBJ1-2,NA,CASSTKIQGDYGYTF,TGTGCCAGCAGCACGAAGATACAGGGGGACTATGGCTACACCTTC
NA,TRBV5-1,TRBJ1-4,NA,CASSVEEALGTNEKLFF,TGCGCCAGCAGCGTGGAAGAAGCCCTTGGAACTAATGAAAAACTGTTTTTT
NA,TRBV15,TRBJ2-1,TRBD2,CATRYTLGTSVYNEQFF,TGTGCCACCAGGTATACTCTCGGGACTAGCGTCTACAATGAGCAGTTCTTC
NA,TRBV21-1,TRBJ1-3,NA,CASSSSEDICSGNTIYF,TGTGCCAGCAGCAGTTCTGAGGACATCTGCTCTGGAAACACCATATATTTT
NA,TRBV2,TRBJ1-1,TRBD1,CASRVQGTGTEAFF,TGTGCCAGCAGAGTACAGGGGACCGGGACTGAAGCTTTCTTT
few,TRBV5-4,TRBJ1-6,TRBD1,CASSFTGGYNSPLHF,TGTGCCAGCAGCTTTACAGGGGGCTATAATTCACCCCTCCACTTT
NA,TRBV16,TRBJ1-5,TRBD1,CASSLTGVQPQHF,TGTGCCAGCAGCCTTACAGGGGTTCAGCCCCAGCATTTT
NA,TRBV29-1,TRBJ1-4,NA,CSVEDSEGTNEKLFF,TGCAGCGTTGAAGACTCGGAGGGAACTAATGAAAAACTGTTTTTT
NA,TRBV6-2/TRBV6-3,TRBJ1-4,TRBD1,CASSYSGQPNEKLFF,TGTGCCAGCAGTTACTCGGGACAGCCTAATGAAAAACTGTTTTTT
NA,TRBV5-1,TRBJ2-5,TRBD2,CASSFLGTSGHQETQYF,TGCGCCAGCAGCTTTTTGGGGACTAGCGGGCACCAAGAGACCCAGTACTTC
NA,TRBV6-2/TRBV6-3,TRBJ2-7,NA,CASSYGGVEQYF,TGTGCCAGCAGTTATGGCGGGGTGGAGCAGTACTTC
NA,TRBV11-2,TRBJ1-4,TRBD1,CASSLRTGVNEKLFF,TGTGCCAGCAGCTTACGGACAGGGGTTAATGAAAAACTGTTTTTT
NA,TRBV7-2,TRBJ2-7,TRBD2,CASSPAAGVRAYEQYF,TGTGCCAGCAGCCCCGCAGCGGGAGTGAGGGCCTACGAGCAGTACTTC
NA,TRBV6-1,TRBJ1-1,TRBD1,CASSEDRGDTEAFF,TGTGCCAGCAGTGAGGACAGGGGGGACACTGAAGCTTTCTTT